The rows below give T cell receptor beta chains drawn from one sample of a study of cytomegalovirus exposure and HLA in healthy donors. The protocol was immunoSEQ multiplex PCR, while the TCRdb copy is restricted to in-frame clones and leaves out a portion. The data contain about 200,000 clones, 80% to 90% of them singletons. The sample comprised PBMCs. These TCRs come from a man between 25 and 39 years old in good health and CMV-seronegative. Both conserved end residues are part of each CDR3. The D gene is left open where the match is weak. Size is omitted from some rows. Given values are once, few, many or a class for expanded clones.

v_gene,abundance,d_gene,j_gene,CDR3nt,CDR3aa
TRBV5-6,.,.,TRBJ1-3,TGTGCCAGCAGCTTCACGACAGCAACCTCTGGAAACACCATATATTTT,CASSFTTATSGNTIYF
TRBV18,.,.,TRBJ1-2,TGTGCCAGCTCACCCGAGACAGGACCCTATGGCTACACCTTC,CASSPETGPYGYTF
TRBV6-5,once,.,TRBJ1-2,TGTGCCAGCAGTGCAGGTACACAAGACACCTTC,CASSAGTQDTF
TRBV4-1,.,TRBD2,TRBJ2-3,TGCGCCAGCAGCTTCCGACTAGCGGGGAGCACAGATGCGCAGTATTTT,CASSFRLAGSTDAQYF
TRBV27,few,TRBD1,TRBJ2-6,TGTGCCAGCAGTTTATTTCCAGGGGGCCTCGACCATTCTGGGGCCAGCGTCCTGACTTTC,CASSLFPGGLDHSGASVLTF
TRBV4-3,.,TRBD2,TRBJ2-3,TGCGCCAGCAGCCATATGCTAGCGGGGGGCTCCAGGGATACGCAGTATTTT,CASSHMLAGGSRDTQYF
TRBV5-6,.,.,TRBJ2-7,TGTGCCAGCAGCAGCTTCGGCAGGAGGTACGAGCAGTACTTC,CASSSFGRRYEQYF
TRBV6-5,.,.,TRBJ2-1,TGTGCCAGCAGTTACGGGGGCGCCTCCTACAATGAGCAGTTCTTC,CASSYGGASYNEQFF
TRBV7-9,once,TRBD2,TRBJ2-2,TGTGCCAGCAGCCTGAGGACTAGCGGGGGCCCCGCGAACACCGGGGAGCTGTTTTTT,CASSLRTSGGPANTGELFF
TRBV6-1,.,TRBD1,TRBJ1-5,TGTGCCAGCAGTGAAAGAGGACAGGCACATAGCAATCAGCCCCAGCATTTT,CASSERGQAHSNQPQHF
TRBV18,.,TRBD1,TRBJ1-3,TGTGCCAGCTCACAGACAGGGTATGGAAACACCATATATTTT,CASSQTGYGNTIYF
TRBV9,.,.,TRBJ2-3,TGTGCCAGCAGCCCCCTACTTGCTGGAGATACGCAGTATTTT,CASSPLLAGDTQYF
TRBV5-5,.,TRBD1,TRBJ2-7,TGTGCCAGCAGCCGCGAGTTAACCGGGACAGGGTGGGAGCAGTACTTC,CASSRELTGTGWEQYF
TRBV7-2,.,.,TRBJ2-1,TGTGCCAGCAGCTCTATGGGCGTCCATGAGCAGTTCTTC,CASSSMGVHEQFF
TRBV7-9,.,.,TRBJ1-1,TGTGCCAGCAGCTTTACACAGGGCGCTGAAGCTTTCTTT,CASSFTQGAEAFF
TRBV7-8,.,TRBD1,TRBJ1-2,TGTGCCAGCAGCACACTACAGGGGGACTATGGCTACACCTTC,CASSTLQGDYGYTF
TRBV5-5,.,.,TRBJ1-6,TGTGCCAGCAGCCTGAGCGCGAGCTCCTATAATTCACCCCTCCACTTT,CASSLSASSYNSPLHF
TRBV29-1,.,.,TRBJ2-7,TGCAGCGTCGCCAGACAGGCCCACTACGAGCAGTACTTC,CSVARQAHYEQYF
TRBV7-9,few,.,TRBJ2-5,TGTGCCAGCAGCCTGACAGAAAGACAAGAGACCCAGTACTTC,CASSLTERQETQYF
TRBV6-6,.,.,TRBJ2-1,TGTGCCAGCAGTGACCGTCGGGGAGGCTACAATGAGCAGTTCTTC,CASSDRRGGYNEQFF
TRBV9,.,TRBD1,TRBJ2-1,TGTGCCAGCAGCGATTCGCCAGGGGGTACATACAATGAGCAGTTCTTC,CASSDSPGGTYNEQFF
TRBV5-1,.,.,TRBJ2-5,TGCGCCAGCAGCCTTCAGGGGAAAGAGACCCAGTACTTC,CASSLQGKETQYF
TRBV5-4,.,TRBD2,TRBJ2-2,TGTGCCAGCAGGCTTGACAGCGGGGGGGCGGGCACCGGGGAGCTGTTTTTT,CASRLDSGGAGTGELFF
TRBV6-1,.,.,TRBJ2-5,TGTGCCAGCAGTGAATCCTCAGAGACCCAGTACTTC,CASSESSETQYF
TRBV27,.,TRBD1,TRBJ1-1,TGTGCCAGCAGTCCCCGCAGGGGGCACACTGAAGCTTTCTTT,CASSPRRGHTEAFF
TRBV28,.,TRBD1,TRBJ2-7,TGTGCCAGCAGTTTAGTGGGACAGAGCTACGAGCAGTACTTC,CASSLVGQSYEQYF
TRBV6-6,.,TRBD2,TRBJ2-7,TGTGCCAGCAGACCGACTAGCGGGGGATCCTACGAGCAGTACTTC,CASRPTSGGSYEQYF
TRBV5-8,.,.,TRBJ1-1,TGTGCCAGCAGCTTGAGCATCGAAGCTTTCTTT,CASSLSIEAFF
TRBV7-3,.,TRBD2,TRBJ2-3,TGTGCCAGCAGCTTTGGCGGGGGGGATACGCAGTATTTT,CASSFGGGDTQYF
TRBV5-1,.,.,TRBJ1-5,TGCGCCAGCAGTAGCGGAGGATACAATCAGCCCCAGCATTTT,CASSSGGYNQPQHF
TRBV29-1,.,.,TRBJ1-3,TGCAGCGTTACAACAGGGTCAGGAAACACCATATATTTT,CSVTTGSGNTIYF
TRBV5-1,.,.,TRBJ2-5,TGCGCCAGCAGCTTGGAGGGGGGGGGCTTGGAGACCCAGTACTTC,CASSLEGGGLETQYF
TRBV7-9,once,.,TRBJ2-6,TGTGCCAGCAGCTTAGCAGGTGGCAGGGGACCTTCCTGGGCCAACGTCCTGACTTTC,CASSLAGGRGPSWANVLTF
TRBV27,.,.,TRBJ2-7,TGTGCCAGCAGTTTCGTGGGGGGACCCTACGAGCAGTACTTC,CASSFVGGPYEQYF
TRBV5-1,once,TRBD1,TRBJ2-7,TGCGCCAGCAGCTTGGAGGGGACAGGGGTCTACGAGCAGTACTTC,CASSLEGTGVYEQYF
TRBV6-1,once,.,TRBJ2-1,TGTGCCAGCAGTGAAATTTTTCTAGCATATGAGCAGTTCTTC,CASSEIFLAYEQFF
TRBV15,.,.,TRBJ2-5,TGTGCCACCAGCAGAGATCCCCCCGGTAGCGCAGAGACCCAGTACTTC,CATSRDPPGSAETQYF
TRBV6-6,.,TRBD1,TRBJ1-5,TGTGCCAGCAGTGGGGACAGGGGTAGCAATCAGCCCCAGCATTTT,CASSGDRGSNQPQHF
TRBV2,once,TRBD2,TRBJ2-4,TGTGCCAGCAGTGAGACTAGCGGGGGGGGGAACATTCAGTACTTC,CASSETSGGGNIQYF
TRBV7-8,.,.,TRBJ1-2,TGTGCCAGCAGCGAAGAGTACCATGGCTACACCTTC,CASSEEYHGYTF
TRBV5-1,.,.,TRBJ2-7,TGCGCCAGCAGCTTGGGGCAGGGGAATTACGAGCAGTACTTC,CASSLGQGNYEQYF
TRBV6-5,.,.,TRBJ2-7,TGTGCCAGCAGTTACTCAGGGGACTACGAGCAGTACTTC,CASSYSGDYEQYF
TRBV10-3,.,TRBD1,TRBJ1-1,TGTGCCATCAGATCGGCAGGGGGAAGCACTGAAGCTTTCTTT,CAIRSAGGSTEAFF
TRBV10-2,.,TRBD1,TRBJ2-1,TGCGCCAGCAGTCGACCGGGACAGGGTCATAAGCAGTTCTTC,CASSRPGQGHKQFF
TRBV6-5,.,TRBD1,TRBJ1-5,TGTGCCACCCACCCCGGGACAGGTTATCAGCCCCAGCATTTT,CATHPGTGYQPQHF
TRBV6-6,.,.,TRBJ2-7,TGTGCCAGCAGTCCCCTTTACGAGCAGTACTTC,CASSPLYEQYF
TRBV5-6,.,TRBD2,TRBJ2-1,TGTGCCAGCAGCTTGGCCAGCGGGGGGGACAATGAGCAGTTCTTC,CASSLASGGDNEQFF
TRBV19,.,.,TRBJ1-5,TGTGCCAGTAGTATAGGGGGCCCCCCGCAGCATTTT,CASSIGGPPQHF
TRBV18,once,.,TRBJ2-4,TGTGCCAGCTCACCGCTGCCGGCGGAAAACATTCAGTACTTC,CASSPLPAENIQYF
TRBV5-4,.,TRBD2,TRBJ2-6,TGTGCCAGCAGCTTGGGAGTAGCGGGGGCGGGGGGGGCCAACGTCCTGACTTTC,CASSLGVAGAGGANVLTF
TRBV15,.,TRBD2,TRBJ2-1,TGTGCCACCAGCAGAGGAACTAGCGGGGGGGCCAATGAGCAGTTCTTC,CATSRGTSGGANEQFF
TRBV7-9,.,TRBD1,TRBJ2-7,TGTGCCAGCAGCTCGCGGACAGGCAGCTCCTACGAGCAGTACTTC,CASSSRTGSSYEQYF
TRBV13,.,TRBD1,TRBJ1-4,TGTGCCAGCAGCTTTTTCCGGACAGGGGTGGAGGAGGGTGAAAAACTGTTTTTT,CASSFFRTGVEEGEKLFF
TRBV4-1,.,TRBD2,TRBJ2-3,TGCGCCAGCAGCCAAGGGGGGACTAGCAAAGTCAGAGATACGCAGTATTTT,CASSQGGTSKVRDTQYF
TRBV6-5,.,TRBD2,TRBJ2-7,TGTGCCAGCAGCTTAGGGGAGGGCTGGGAGCAGTACTTC,CASSLGEGWEQYF
TRBV6-5,once,TRBD1,TRBJ1-2,TGTGCCAGCAGGGAGGACAGGGCTTCGAATGGCTACACCTTC,CASREDRASNGYTF
TRBV28,.,.,TRBJ2-3,TGTGCCAGCACAACGGGTTATACGCAGTATTTT,CASTTGYTQYF